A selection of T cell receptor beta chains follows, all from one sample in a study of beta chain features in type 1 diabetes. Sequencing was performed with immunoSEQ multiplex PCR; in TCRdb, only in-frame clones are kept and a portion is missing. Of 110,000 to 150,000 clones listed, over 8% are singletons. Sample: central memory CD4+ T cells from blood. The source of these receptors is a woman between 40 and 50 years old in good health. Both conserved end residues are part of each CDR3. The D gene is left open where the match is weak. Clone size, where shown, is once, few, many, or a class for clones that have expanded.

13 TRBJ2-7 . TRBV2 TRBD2 CASRASGGLEQYF TGTGCCAGCAGGGCTAGCGGGGGGCTCGAGCAGTACTTC
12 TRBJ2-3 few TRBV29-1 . CSVALGTDTQYF TGCAGCGTTGCACTTGGCACAGATACGCAGTATTTT
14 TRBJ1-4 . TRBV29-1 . CSVGGSGSGEKLFF TGCAGCGTCGGGGGGTCAGGATCCGGAGAAAAACTGTTTTTT
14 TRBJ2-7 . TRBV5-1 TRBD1 CASSLGQGLDEQYF TGCGCCAGCAGCTTGGGACAGGGGTTGGACGAGCAGTACTTC
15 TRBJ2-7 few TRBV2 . CASRLPMAGFNEQYF TGTGCCAGCAGACTACCCATGGCAGGGTTCAACGAGCAGTACTTC
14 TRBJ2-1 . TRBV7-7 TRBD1 CASSLGGPDNEQFF TGTGCTAGCAGCTTAGGGGGCCCGGACAATGAGCAGTTCTTC
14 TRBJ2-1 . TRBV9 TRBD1 CASSLRTGVNEQFF TGTGCCAGCAGCCTCCGGACAGGGGTCAATGAGCAGTTCTTC
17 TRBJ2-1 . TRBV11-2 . CASSPRGGLGSYNEQFF TGTGCCAGCAGCCCCCGAGGAGGTCTTGGTTCCTACAATGAGCAGTTCTTC
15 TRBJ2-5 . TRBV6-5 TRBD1 CASSSPTTGFETQYF TGTGCCAGCAGCTCCCCTACGACAGGGTTCGAGACCCAGTACTTC
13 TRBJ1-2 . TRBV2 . CAAGGGADYGYTF TGTGCCGCCGGAGGGGGGGCGGACTATGGCTACACCTTC
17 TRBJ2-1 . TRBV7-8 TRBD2 CASSPKSTSGVNNEQFF TGTGCCAGCAGCCCCAAGTCGACTAGCGGAGTTAACAATGAGCAGTTCTTC
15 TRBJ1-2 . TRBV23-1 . CASKLGEIQDYGYTF TGCGCCAGCAAGCTCGGGGAAATTCAAGACTATGGCTACACCTTC
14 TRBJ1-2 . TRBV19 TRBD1 CASGEGTGQHGYTF TGTGCCAGTGGTGAAGGGACAGGCCAACATGGCTACACCTTC